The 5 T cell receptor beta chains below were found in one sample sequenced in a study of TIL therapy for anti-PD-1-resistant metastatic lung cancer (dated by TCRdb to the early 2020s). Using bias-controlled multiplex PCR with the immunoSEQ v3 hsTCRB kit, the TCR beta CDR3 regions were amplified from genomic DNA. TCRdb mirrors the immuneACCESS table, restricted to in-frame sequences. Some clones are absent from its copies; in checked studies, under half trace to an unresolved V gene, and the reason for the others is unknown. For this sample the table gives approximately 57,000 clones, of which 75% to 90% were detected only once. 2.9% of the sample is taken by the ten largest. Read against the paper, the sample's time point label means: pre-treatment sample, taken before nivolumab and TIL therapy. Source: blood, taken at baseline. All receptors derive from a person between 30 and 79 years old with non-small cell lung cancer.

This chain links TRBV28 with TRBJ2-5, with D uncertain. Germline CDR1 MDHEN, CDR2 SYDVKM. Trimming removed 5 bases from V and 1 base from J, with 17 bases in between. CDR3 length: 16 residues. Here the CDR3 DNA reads TGTGCCAGCAGTCCTTCAGACTGGCGGTCCCAAGAGACCCAGTACTTC. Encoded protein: CASSPSDWRSQETQYF.

The DNA for the CDR3 is TGTGCCAGTAGTATGCAGACAGATACGCAGTATTTT. It encodes CASSMQTDTQYF. J is TRBJ2-3 and V is TRBV19; unclear D gene. Germline CDR1 reads LNHDA; CDR2 reads SQIVND (reference sequence). Trimming pared 3 bases from V and 3 bases from J, leaving 4 bases between. CDR3 size: 12 residues.

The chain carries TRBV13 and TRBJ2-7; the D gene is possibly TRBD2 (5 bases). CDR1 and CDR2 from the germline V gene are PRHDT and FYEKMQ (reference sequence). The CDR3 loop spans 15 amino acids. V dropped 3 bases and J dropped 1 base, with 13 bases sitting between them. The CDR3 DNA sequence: TGTGCCAGCAGCTTCAGTTCGAGCGGATCCTACGAGCAGTACTTC. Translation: CASSFSSSGSYEQYF.

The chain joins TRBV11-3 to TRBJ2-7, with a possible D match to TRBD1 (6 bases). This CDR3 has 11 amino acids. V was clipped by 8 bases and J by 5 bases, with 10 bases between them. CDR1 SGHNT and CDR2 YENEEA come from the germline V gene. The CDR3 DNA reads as TGTGCCAGCGGCAGGGGCCACGAGCAGTACTTC. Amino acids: CASGRGHEQYF.

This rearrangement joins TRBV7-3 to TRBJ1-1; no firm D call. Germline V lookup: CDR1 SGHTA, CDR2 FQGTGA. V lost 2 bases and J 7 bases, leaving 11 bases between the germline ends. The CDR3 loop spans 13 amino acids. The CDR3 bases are TGTGCCAGCAGCTTACGCCCTAGGGATGAAGCTTTCTTT. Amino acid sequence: CASSLRPRDEAFF.